The present entry profiles one T cell receptor beta chain with its context. No antigen is known for it. From the 5' RACE reads, TCRdb called clonotypes with MiXCR, one entry per CDR3 protein. Here the sample spans 150,000 to 200,000 distinct CDR3 sequences, about 10% being singletons. Germline lookup yields CDR1 MGHRA and CDR2 YSYEKL. The CDR3 is made up of 17 amino acids. With 1 base removed from V and 3 bases from J, the gap between germline ends came to 15 bases. The source of the sample is a study of T cells after yellow fever vaccination. Study-wide points: The booster saw the reappearance of most primary-vaccination clones (approximately 96% CD4, about 85% CD8).

The J gene is TRBJ2-2, the V gene TRBV4-1; no clear D gene. The input for sequencing was CD8+ T cells sorted from PBMCs, taken 15 days after the yellow fever booster vaccination. The origin of this receptor is a man younger than 30 who received the YFV17D yellow fever vaccine. The CDR3 reads CASSQAPRLIDTGELFF. CDR3 coding DNA: TGCGCCAGCAGCCAAGCTCCGAGACTCATCGACACCGGGGAGCTGTTTTTT.